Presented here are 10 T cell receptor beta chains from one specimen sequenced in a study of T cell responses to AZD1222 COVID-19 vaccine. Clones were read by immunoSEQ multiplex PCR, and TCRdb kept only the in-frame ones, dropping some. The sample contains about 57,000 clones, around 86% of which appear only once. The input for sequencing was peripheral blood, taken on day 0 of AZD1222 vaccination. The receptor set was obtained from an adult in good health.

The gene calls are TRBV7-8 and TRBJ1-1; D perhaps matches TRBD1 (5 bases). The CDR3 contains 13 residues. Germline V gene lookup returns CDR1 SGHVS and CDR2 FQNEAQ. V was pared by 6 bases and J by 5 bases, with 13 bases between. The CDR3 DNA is TGTGCCAGCAGATCGGGGGTTTGGACTGAAGCTTTCTTT. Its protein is CASRSGVWTEAFF.

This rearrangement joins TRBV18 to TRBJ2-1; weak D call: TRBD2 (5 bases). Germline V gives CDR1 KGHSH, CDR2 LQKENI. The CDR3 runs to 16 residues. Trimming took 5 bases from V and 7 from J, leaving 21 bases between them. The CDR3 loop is CASSSPASLERNEQFF. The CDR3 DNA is TGTGCCAGCTCATCCCCTGCTAGCTTGGAGCGGAATGAGCAGTTCTTC.

The CDR3 protein is CASSLGGSSPLHF. CDR3 DNA: TGTGCCAGCAGCTTAGGAGGGTCCTCACCCCTCCACTTT. This chain links TRBV7-3 with TRBJ1-6; unclear D gene. Germline V gene data show CDR1 as SGHTA and CDR2 as FQGTGA. The CDR3 has 13 amino acids. Trimming took off 2 bases at V and 10 bases at J, with 9 bases between the two ends.

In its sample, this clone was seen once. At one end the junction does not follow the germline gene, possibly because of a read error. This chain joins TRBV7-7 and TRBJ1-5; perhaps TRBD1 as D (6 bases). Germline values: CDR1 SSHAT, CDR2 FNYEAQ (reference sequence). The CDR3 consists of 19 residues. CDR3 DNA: TGTGCTAGCAGCTTGGTGGGGGGCAGGATGGGACCTAGCAATCAGCCCCAGCATTTT. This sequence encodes CASSLVGGRMGPSNQPQHF.

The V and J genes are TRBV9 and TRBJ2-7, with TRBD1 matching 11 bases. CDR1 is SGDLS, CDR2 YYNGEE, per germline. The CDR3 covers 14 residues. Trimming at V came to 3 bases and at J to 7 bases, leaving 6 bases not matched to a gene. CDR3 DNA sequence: TGTGCCAGCAGCGGCGGACAGGGGGCCAGGGAGCAGTACTTC. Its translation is CASSGGQGAREQYF.

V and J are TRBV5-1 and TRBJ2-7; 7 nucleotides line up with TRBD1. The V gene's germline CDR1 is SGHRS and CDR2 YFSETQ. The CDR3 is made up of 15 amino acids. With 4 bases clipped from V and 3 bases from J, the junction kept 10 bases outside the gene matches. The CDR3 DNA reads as TGCGCCAGCAGCCAGGCTCGGGACAGCGGCTACGAGCAGTACTTC. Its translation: CASSQARDSGYEQYF. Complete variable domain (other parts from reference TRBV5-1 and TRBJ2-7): KAGVTQTPRYLIKTRGQQVTLSCSPISGHRSVSWYQQTPGQGLQFLFEYFSETQRNKGNFPGRFSGRQFSNSRSEMNVSTLELGDSALYLCASSQARDSGYEQYFGPGTRLTVT.

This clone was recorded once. CDR3 coding DNA: TGTGCCAGCAGTTTAGACGGCCGCGCGGGTCAGCCCCAGCATTTT. As protein: CASSLDGRAGQPQHF. The rearrangement links TRBV9 to TRBJ1-5; no firm D call. This CDR3 spans 15 amino acids. V lost 5 bases and J lost 6, with 18 bases in between. Per the germline V gene, CDR1 is SGDLS and CDR2 is YYNGEE.

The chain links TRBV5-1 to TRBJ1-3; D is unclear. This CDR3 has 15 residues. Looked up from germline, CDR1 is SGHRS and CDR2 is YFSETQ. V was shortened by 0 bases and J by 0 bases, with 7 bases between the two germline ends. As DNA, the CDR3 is TGCGCCAGCAGCTTGGCCGGCAGCTCTGGAAACACCATATATTTT. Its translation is CASSLAGSSGNTIYF.

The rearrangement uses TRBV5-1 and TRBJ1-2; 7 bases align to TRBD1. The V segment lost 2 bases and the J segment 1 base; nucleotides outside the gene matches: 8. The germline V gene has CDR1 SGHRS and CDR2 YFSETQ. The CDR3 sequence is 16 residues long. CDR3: CASSFEGQAFNYGYTF. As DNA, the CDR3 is TGCGCCAGCAGCTTTGAAGGACAGGCTTTTAACTATGGCTACACCTTC.

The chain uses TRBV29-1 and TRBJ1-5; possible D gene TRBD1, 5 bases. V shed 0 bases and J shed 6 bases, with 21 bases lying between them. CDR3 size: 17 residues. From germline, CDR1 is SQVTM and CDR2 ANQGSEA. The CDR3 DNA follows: TGCAGCGTTGAAGATCTTCGGGACCACTGTTGGTGTCAGCCCCAGCATTTT. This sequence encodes CSVEDLRDHCWCQPQHF.